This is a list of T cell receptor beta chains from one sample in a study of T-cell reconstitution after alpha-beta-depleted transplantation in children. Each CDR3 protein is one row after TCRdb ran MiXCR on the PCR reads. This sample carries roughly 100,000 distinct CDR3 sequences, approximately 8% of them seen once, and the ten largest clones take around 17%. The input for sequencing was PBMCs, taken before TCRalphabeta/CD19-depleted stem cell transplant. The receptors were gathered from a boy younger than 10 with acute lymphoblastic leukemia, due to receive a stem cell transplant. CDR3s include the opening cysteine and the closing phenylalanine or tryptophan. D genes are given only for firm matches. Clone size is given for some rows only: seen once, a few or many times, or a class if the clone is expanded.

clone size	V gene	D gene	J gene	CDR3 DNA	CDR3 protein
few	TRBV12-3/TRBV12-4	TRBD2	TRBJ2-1	TGTGCCAGCAGACTAGCGGGGGGCGGAAAAGAGCAGTTCTTC	CASRLAGGGKEQFF
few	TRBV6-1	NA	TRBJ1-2	TGTGCCAGCAGTAAGCACAGGGCCGATGGCTACACCTTC	CASSKHRADGYTF
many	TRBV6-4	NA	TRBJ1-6	TGTGCCAGCAGCCCAGGGGTCAATTCACCCCTCCACTTT	CASSPGVNSPLHF
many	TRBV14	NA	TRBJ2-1	TGTGCCAGCAGCCCCCGTTTAGCGAGCTCCTACAATGAGCAGTTCTTC	CASSPRLASSYNEQFF
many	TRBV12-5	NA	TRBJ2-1	TGTGCTAGTGGTTTGGGGGGGCCCAGGGCTTCCAATGAGCAGTTCTTC	CASGLGGPRASNEQFF
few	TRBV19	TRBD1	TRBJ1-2	TGTGCCAGTAGTACCAGGACAGGCCTACCCTATGGCTACACCTTC	CASSTRTGLPYGYTF
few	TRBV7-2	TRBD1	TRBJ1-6	TGTGCCAGCAGTTATAACAGGGGTTCACCCCTCCACTTT	CASSYNRGSPLHF
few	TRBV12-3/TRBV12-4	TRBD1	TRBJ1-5	TGTGCCAGCAGGGACAGGGGGGTCAATCAGCCCCAGCATTTT	CASRDRGVNQPQHF
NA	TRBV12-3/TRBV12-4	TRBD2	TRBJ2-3	TGTGCCAGCAGCCTAAGCGGGGGGCCTACCTTAGATACGCAGTATTTT	CASSLSGGPTLDTQYF
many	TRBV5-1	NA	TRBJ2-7	TGCGCCAGCCATTTTATGGACAGTCTCTACGAGCAGTACTTC	CASHFMDSLYEQYF
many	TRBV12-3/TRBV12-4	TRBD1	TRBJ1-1	TGTGCCAGCAGTTTAGCTAGACAGGGGATGAACACTGAAGCTTTCTTT	CASSLARQGMNTEAFF
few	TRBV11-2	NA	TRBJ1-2	TGTGCCAGCATCTCCCCAAGCAGGACAGTTCATCGAAACTATGGCTACACCTTC	CASISPSRTVHRNYGYTF
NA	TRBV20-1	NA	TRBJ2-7	TGCAGTGCTGGGCTTGGGGGACTCGAGCAGTACTTC	CSAGLGGLEQYF
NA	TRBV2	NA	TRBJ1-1	TGTGCCAGCAGTGTTTGGGTGAACACTGAAGCTTTCTTT	CASSVWVNTEAFF
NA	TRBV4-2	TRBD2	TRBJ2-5	TGTGCCAGCAGCCATGAGCGGGGGACCCAGTACTTC	CASSHERGTQYF
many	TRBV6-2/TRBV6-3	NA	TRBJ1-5	TGTGCCAGCAGTCCAAGGACAGCCTCCCGGAGCAATCAGCCCCAGCATTTT	CASSPRTASRSNQPQHF
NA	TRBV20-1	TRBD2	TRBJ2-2	TGCAGTGCCGGGGGGAGGAACCCTGGGGAGCTGTTTTTT	CSAGGRNPGELFF
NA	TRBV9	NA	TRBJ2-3	TGTGCCAGCAGCGTAGGGACCGGGTCATTCACAGATACGCAGTATTTT	CASSVGTGSFTDTQYF
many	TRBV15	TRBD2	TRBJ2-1	TGTGCCACCTTCCTAGCGGGGGGACCCAATGAGCAGTTCTTC	CATFLAGGPNEQFF
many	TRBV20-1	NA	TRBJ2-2	TGCAGTGCTAATGGCCTGGGCCCCGGGGAGCTGTTTTTT	CSANGLGPGELFF
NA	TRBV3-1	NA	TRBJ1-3	TGTGCCAGCAGCCAGATCGCGCAGGGCCGAAACACCATATATTTT	CASSQIAQGRNTIYF
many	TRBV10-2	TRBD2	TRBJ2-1	TGCGCCAGCAGTGAGGCGGGGGGGGCCAATGAGCAGTTCTTC	CASSEAGGANEQFF
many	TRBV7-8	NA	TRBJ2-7	TGTGCCAGCAGCGCAACCGACAGCGGCCCCGTCGAGCAGTACTTC	CASSATDSGPVEQYF
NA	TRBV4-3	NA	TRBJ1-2	TGCGCCAGCAGCCAAGCTGTCAGTGGCACCCCTATGTCTCCTGCGTGGGGCTACACCTTC	CASSQAVSGTPMSPAWGYTF
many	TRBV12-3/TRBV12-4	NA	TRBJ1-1	TGTGCCAGCAGTTTTAGAGGGGCCGGGGGTGGCACTGAAGCTTTCTTT	CASSFRGAGGGTEAFF
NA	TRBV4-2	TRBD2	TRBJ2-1	TGTGCCAGCAGCCGCCCGACTAGCGGGGGGGACTACAATGAGCAGTTCTTC	CASSRPTSGGDYNEQFF
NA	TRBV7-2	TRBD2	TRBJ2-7	TGTGCCAGCAGCTCCGGGCGGGAGAGCTACGAGCAGTACTTC	CASSSGRESYEQYF
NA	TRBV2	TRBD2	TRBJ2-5	TGTGCCAGCAGAGGAGATCGTAGCGGGGGGAAAGAGACCCAGTACTTC	CASRGDRSGGKETQYF
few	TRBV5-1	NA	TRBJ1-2	TGCGCCAGCAGCTTAGGGTCAATTACGGGTGGCTACACCTTC	CASSLGSITGGYTF
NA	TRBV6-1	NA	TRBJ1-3	TGTGCCAGCACCCCACCAGGGCCCCACTCTGGAAACACCATATATTTT	CASTPPGPHSGNTIYF
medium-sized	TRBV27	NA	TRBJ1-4	TGTGCCAGCAGTTCCCCGGGAGGGCTGGGTGAAAAACTGTTTTTT	CASSSPGGLGEKLFF
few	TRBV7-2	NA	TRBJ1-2	TGTGCCAGCAGCTTAGCCCCCGTACAGGGAAGGAGCTACACCTTC	CASSLAPVQGRSYTF
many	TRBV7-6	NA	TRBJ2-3	TGTGCCAGCAGCGGCCTGAGGGGGACCCACACAGATACGCAGTATTTT	CASSGLRGTHTDTQYF
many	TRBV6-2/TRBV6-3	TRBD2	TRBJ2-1	TGTGCCAGTCACGCTATCCCAGCGGGGGTATCCTACAATGAGCAGTTCTTC	CASHAIPAGVSYNEQFF
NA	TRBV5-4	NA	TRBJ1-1	TGTGCCAGCAGCCGTAGGGACATCGTGGCGAACACTGAAGCTTTCTTT	CASSRRDIVANTEAFF
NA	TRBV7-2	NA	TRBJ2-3	TGTGCCAGCAGCTTAGCGGGACTTAATACGCAGTATTTT	CASSLAGLNTQYF
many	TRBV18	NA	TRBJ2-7	TGTGCCAGCTCACCGACTAGTTACGGAGCCTACGAGCAGTACTTC	CASSPTSYGAYEQYF
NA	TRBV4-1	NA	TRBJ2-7	TGCGCCAGCAGCCAAGGTGCAGGTCAATACGAGCAGTACTTC	CASSQGAGQYEQYF
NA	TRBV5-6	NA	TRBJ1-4	TGTGCCAGCAGCAAAAGGGGAGTAGAAAAACTGTTTTTT	CASSKRGVEKLFF
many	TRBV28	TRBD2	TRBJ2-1	TGTGCCAGCACAGGGGCGACTAGCGGGGACTTC	CASTGATSGDF
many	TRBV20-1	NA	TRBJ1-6	TGCAGTGCTAGAGACCCCACGGGGGCCTATAATTCACCCCTCCACTTT	CSARDPTGAYNSPLHF
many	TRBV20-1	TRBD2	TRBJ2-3	TGCAGTGCTAGCGGGGGGGCAGATACGCAGTATTTT	CSASGGADTQYF
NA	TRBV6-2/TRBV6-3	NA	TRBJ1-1	TGTGCCAGCAGTTTCCTTAACACTGACACTGAAGCTTTCTTT	CASSFLNTDTEAFF
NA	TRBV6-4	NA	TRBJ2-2	TGTGCCAGCAGTGACTCGGGGCAGACGAACACCGGGGAGCTGTTTTTT	CASSDSGQTNTGELFF
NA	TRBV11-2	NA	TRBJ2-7	TGTGCCAGCAGCCGACCCCGACAGGTATCCTCCTACGAGCAGTACTTC	CASSRPRQVSSYEQYF
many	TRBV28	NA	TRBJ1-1	TGTGCCAGCAGTCACCTGGGGCGGGACACTGAAGCTTTCTTT	CASSHLGRDTEAFF
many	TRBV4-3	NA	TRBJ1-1	TGCGCCAGCAGCCAGGACGACAGCGTGAACACTGAAGCTTTCTTT	CASSQDDSVNTEAFF
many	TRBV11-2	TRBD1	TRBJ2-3	TGTGCCAGCAGCTTAGAGGAGACAGGGAAAGATACGCAGTATTTT	CASSLEETGKDTQYF
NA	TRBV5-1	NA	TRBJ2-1	TGCGCCAGCAGCTTGGAAGGGCCCTCCTACAATGAGCAGTTCTTC	CASSLEGPSYNEQFF
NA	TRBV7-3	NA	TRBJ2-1	TGTGCCACCTCGGGACTGGGGGGATCGGATGAGCAGTTCTTC	CATSGLGGSDEQFF
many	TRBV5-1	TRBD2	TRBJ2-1	TGCGCCAGCAGCTCGTCCGCGGGGGTGGGGAATGAGCAGTTCTTC	CASSSSAGVGNEQFF
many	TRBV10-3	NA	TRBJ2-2	TGTGCCATCAGTGAGCCGTCCCACGGGCCGAACACCGGGGAGCTGTTTTTT	CAISEPSHGPNTGELFF
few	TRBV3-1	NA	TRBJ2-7	TGTGCCAGCAGCCAAGGAGTATCTCTCCACGAGCAGTACTTC	CASSQGVSLHEQYF
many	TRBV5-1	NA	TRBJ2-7	TGCGCCAGCAGCGAGGGGGTTCGGATCGAGCAGTACTTC	CASSEGVRIEQYF
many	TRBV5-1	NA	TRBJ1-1	TGCGCCAGCAGGTGGGATCAGGGGAACACTGAAGCTTTCTTT	CASRWDQGNTEAFF
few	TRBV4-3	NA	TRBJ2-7	TGCGCCAGCAGCCAAAATTCCGGGCGAGGCTACGAGCAGTACTTC	CASSQNSGRGYEQYF
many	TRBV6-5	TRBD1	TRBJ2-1	TGTGCCAGCAGCGCGCGGACAGGACAATACAATGAGCAGTTCTTC	CASSARTGQYNEQFF